The 3 T cell receptor beta chains below come from one sample, sequenced in a study of identical twins. MiXCR, run by TCRdb on the 5' RACE reads, gives a single entry per CDR3 protein. Counted here are 700,000 to 950,000 distinct CDR3 sequences, around an eighth occurring once; the ten biggest clones make up around 1.6%. These data also featured in a second study, about yellow fever vaccine responses in identical twins.

The specimen sequenced was PBMCs. Receptors originate from a woman aged 18-29 years in good health.

This clonotype showed up just a few times. The V call is TRBV5-1, the J call TRBJ1-2, with TRBD1 matching over 8 bases. The germline gives CDR1 SGHRS, CDR2 YFSETQ. The CDR3 consists of 13 residues. V lost 5 bases and J lost 4; bases outside the gene matches: 4. The CDR3 sequence is CASRDRGVYGYTF. In DNA, the CDR3 is TGCGCCAGCAGAGACAGGGGAGTCTATGGCTACACCTTC.

This clonotype appeared a few times. The chain is built from TRBV2 and TRBJ1-2; TRBD1 is a possible D gene (5 bases). CDR3 size: 18 residues. V lost 7 bases to trimming and J lost 1 base, with 25 bases between them. The germline CDR1 and CDR2 sequences are SNHLY and FYNNEI. The CDR3 sequence: CASKSQQGRNLNNYGYTF. CDR3 DNA: TGTGCCAGCAAAAGTCAGCAGGGACGGAACCTAAATAACTATGGCTACACCTTC. Variable domain in full (rest from reference TRBV2 and TRBJ1-2): EPEVTQTPSHQVTQMGQEVILRCVPISNHLYFYWYRQILGQKVEFLVSFYNNEISEKSEIFDDQFSVERPDGSNFTLKIRSTKLEDSAMYFCASKSQQGRNLNNYGYTFGSGTRLTVV.

This clonotype came up a few times. The rearrangement joins TRBV12-3 or TRBV12-4 to TRBJ1-2; a weak D match, TRBD1 (5 bases). The CDR3 totals 14 residues. V lost 5 bases to trimming and J lost 7 bases, with 17 bases between them. This CDR3 reads CASSALRGGVGYTF. The CDR3, as DNA: TGTGCCAGCAGTGCCCTGCGGGGGGGAGTTGGCTACACCTTC.